The next 9 T cell receptor beta chains were all read from a single sample in a study of identical twins (dated by TCRdb to about 2016). The protocol used for the library was 5' RACE. The run used an Illumina HiSeq 2000. TCRdb reprocessing: public reads trimmed at Q25 with fastp, clones called with MiXCR, in-frame beta chains kept. Every CDR3 protein is listed once, alongside the most common genes and DNA of its rows. Here the sample has 200,000 or so distinct CDR3 sequences; under 10% occur a single time. The top ten clonotypes cover 1.9% of the sample. These records were also assigned to another study, of yellow fever vaccine responses in identical twins.

Sequences were obtained from memory (CD45RO+) T cells sorted from blood. The sample's cell subset or site, from its label and the paper: CD45RO+ enriched T cells. The receptors stem from a young woman in good health.

This clonotype was counted only a few times. V usage is TRBV7-9 and J usage is TRBJ2-2; 12 nucleotides match TRBD2. Trimming cost V 10 bases and J 6 bases; bases outside gene matches: 9. CDR1 is SEHNR and CDR2 is FQNEAQ in the germline V gene (reference sequence). The CDR3 sequence is 15 residues long. The CDR3 is CAMSPGLAGPGELFF. CDR3 nucleotides: TGTGCCATGAGCCCCGGACTAGCGGGGCCCGGGGAGCTGTTTTTT.

V is TRBV27 and J is TRBJ2-5; TRBD2 aligns across 13 bases. Germline CDR1 MNHEY, CDR2 SMNVEV (reference sequence). The CDR3 has 16 amino acids. The ends lost 4 bases at V and 2 bases at J; junction bases unmatched: 4. In DNA form, the CDR3 reads TGTGCCAGCAGTTCCCTGGGACTAGCGGGACAAGAGACCCAGTACTTC. This gives the protein CASSSLGLAGQETQYF.

J is TRBJ2-4 and V is TRBV7-2, with D perhaps assigned TRBD1 or TRBD2 (5 bases each). The CDR3 length is 15 residues. Germline V gene lookup returns CDR1 SGHTA and CDR2 FQGNSA. V was trimmed by 4 bases and J by 12 bases, leaving 22 bases between them. The CDR3 sequence is CASSSPGTGQGDQYF. CDR3 DNA: TGTGCCAGCAGCTCCCCCGGGACGGGGCAAGGCGATCAGTACTTC.

CDR3 protein: CASSIDREPNIQYF. The CDR3 coding sequence is TGTGCCAGCAGCATCGACAGGGAGCCAAACATTCAGTACTTC. The chain uses TRBV11-2 and TRBJ2-4, with TRBD1 matching over 7 bases. V lost 5 bases and J lost 6; bases outside the gene matches: 7. The V gene's germline CDR1 is SGHAT and CDR2 FQNNGV. The CDR3 totals 14 residues.

This clonotype was observed many times. Here the CDR3 reads CSARARPAGTQYF. CDR3 nucleotides: TGCAGTGCTAGAGCACGCCCGGCGGGGACCCAGTACTTC. This chain links TRBV20-1 with TRBJ2-5; D might be TRBD2 (5 bases). Germline CDR1 reads DFQATT; CDR2 reads SNEGSKA (reference sequence). This CDR3 comprises 13 residues. V gave up 1 base and J gave up 7 bases, with 13 bases separating them.

This clonotype was recorded at least ten times. This rearrangement joins TRBV7-9 to TRBJ1-2, with D perhaps matching TRBD1 (5 bases). Trimming cost V 5 bases and J 4 bases, with 17 bases left between them. CDR1 and CDR2 from the germline V gene are SEHNR and FQNEAQ (reference sequence). The CDR3 loop spans 15 amino acids. Here the CDR3 reads CASSPPGGSAYGYTF. The CDR3 nucleotides are TGTGCCAGCAGCCCACCCGGGGGGTCCGCCTATGGCTACACCTTC.

This rearrangement joins TRBV18 to TRBJ2-7, with 9 positions matching TRBD2. This CDR3 region has 15 residues. Germline CDR1 is KGHSH and CDR2 is LQKENI. The ends lost 5 bases at V and 5 bases at J; junction bases unmatched: 10. This chain's CDR3 is CASSDLAGYSDEQYF. The CDR3 nucleotides read TGTGCCAGCTCAGACCTAGCGGGATATTCGGACGAGCAGTACTTC.

The gene calls are TRBV5-1 and TRBJ2-5; TRBD1 matches 7 bases. In germline, CDR1 is SGHRS, CDR2 YFSETQ. The trim removed 0 bases at V and 0 bases at J, leaving 5 bases unmatched. The CDR3 sequence is 16 residues long. The CDR3 DNA reads as TGCGCCAGCAGCTTGGAGGGACAGCCGTACCAAGAGACCCAGTACTTC. This gives the protein CASSLEGQPYQETQYF. The full variable domain, in which reference TRBV5-1 and TRBJ2-5 provide the parts outside the CDR3, is KAGVTQTPRYLIKTRGQQVTLSCSPISGHRSVSWYQQTPGQGLQFLFEYFSETQRNKGNFPGRFSGRQFSNSRSEMNVSTLELGDSALYLCASSLEGQPYQETQYFGPGTRLLVL.

Only a few counts were recorded for this clonotype. The DNA for the CDR3 is TGTGCCAGCAGCCGAAGCCCCATAGGGGATGAGCAGTTCTTC. It yields the protein CASSRSPIGDEQFF. The gene calls are TRBV3-1 and TRBJ2-1, with D possibly being TRBD1 (5 bases). Germline lookup yields CDR1 LGHDT and CDR2 YNNKEL (reference sequence). V was cut by 4 bases and J by 8 bases, with 15 bases left in between. The CDR3 has 14 residues.